This T cell receptor beta chain is drawn from a study of T-cell memory formation after mild COVID-19. Looked up from germline, CDR1 is MNHEY and CDR2 is SVGAGI. CDR3 size: 13 residues. With V trimmed by 9 bases and J by 4 bases, 7 bases remained unmatched. This clonotype has more than one count but fewer than ten. TCRdb itself ran the 5' RACE reads through MiXCR, one entry per CDR3 protein. The sample contains around 420,000 distinct CDR3 sequences, 20% to 25% of which appear only once. This TCR was recovered from an adult woman who had mild COVID-19 (a few samples of this study predate the infection). Cell type and time point are not known. Sequences were obtained from PBMCs or a T cell subset sorted from them (not recorded which). The chain employs TRBV6-5 and TRBJ2-5, with 8 bases aligning to TRBD2. This chain's CDR3 is CASGSGGRETQYF. Here the CDR3 DNA reads TGTGCCAGTGGTTCGGGGGGGCGAGAGACCCAGTACTTC.